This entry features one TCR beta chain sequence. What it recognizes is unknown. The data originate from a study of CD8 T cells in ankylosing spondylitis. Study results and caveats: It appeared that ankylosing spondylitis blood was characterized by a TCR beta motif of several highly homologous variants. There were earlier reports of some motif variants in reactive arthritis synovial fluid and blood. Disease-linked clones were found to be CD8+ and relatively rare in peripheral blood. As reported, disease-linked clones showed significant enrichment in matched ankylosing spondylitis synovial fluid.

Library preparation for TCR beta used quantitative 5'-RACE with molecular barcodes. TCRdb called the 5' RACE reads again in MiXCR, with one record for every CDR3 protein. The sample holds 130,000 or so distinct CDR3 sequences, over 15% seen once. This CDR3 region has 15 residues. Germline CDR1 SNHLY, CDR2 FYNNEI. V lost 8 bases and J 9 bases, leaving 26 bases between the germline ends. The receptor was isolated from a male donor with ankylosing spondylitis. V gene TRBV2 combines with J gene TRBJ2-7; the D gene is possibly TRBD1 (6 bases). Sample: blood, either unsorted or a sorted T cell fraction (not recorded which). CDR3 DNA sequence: TGTGCCAGCGTCCCCGGACGTGGACAGCCGCTAGTGCAGTACTTC. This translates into CASVPGRGQPLVQYF.